Following are 5 T cell receptor beta chains from one sample sequenced in a study of cytomegalovirus exposure and HLA in healthy donors. The primer mix had 60 Vbeta and 13 Jbeta primers. Generated by immunoSEQ multiplex PCR, the TCRdb table keeps only in-frame clones and is missing some. The listing contains 90,000 to 120,000 clones. Sequencing was performed on PBMCs. The receptor set was obtained from a man over 45 in good health and CMV-seronegative.

The V and J genes are TRBV2 and TRBJ1-2, with 7 bases fitting TRBD1. From germline, CDR1 is SNHLY and CDR2 FYNNEI. Unmatched junction bases numbered 9, after V lost 5 bases and J lost 3 bases. The CDR3 length is 15 residues. The CDR3 sequence is CASSSTDRAYYGYTF. The CDR3 DNA sequence: TGTGCCAGCAGTTCCACCGACAGGGCCTACTATGGCTACACCTTC.

The rearrangement joins TRBV9 to TRBJ2-5; possible D gene TRBD2, 6 bases. CDR1 and CDR2 from the germline V gene are SGDLS and YYNGEE. V was shortened by 2 bases and J by 5 bases, with 7 bases between the two germline ends. The CDR3 totals 12 residues. This CDR3 is CASSVGGETQYF. The CDR3 coding sequence is TGTGCCAGCAGCGTTGGAGGGGAGACCCAGTACTTC.

The chain couples TRBV19 to TRBJ1-5; 11 bases align to TRBD1. This CDR3 comprises 15 residues. The germline CDR1 and CDR2 sequences are LNHDA and SQIVND (reference sequence). V shed 5 bases, J shed 5 bases, and the junction held 5 bases outside the gene matches. CDR3 in amino acids: CASSSQDRGHQPQHF. CDR3 nucleotides: TGTGCCAGTAGTTCCCAGGACAGGGGGCATCAGCCCCAGCATTTT.

The genes are TRBV11-3 and TRBJ1-1; D gene uncertain. Deletions cut 5 bases from V and 2 bases from J, with 6 bases between. Germline loops: CDR1 SGHNT, CDR2 YENEEA. The CDR3 has 12 amino acids. The CDR3 loop reads CASSRTNTEAFF. CDR3 nucleotide sequence: TGTGCCAGCAGCCGGACTAACACTGAAGCTTTCTTT.

The chain has TRBV25-1 and TRBJ1-4, with a possible D match to TRBD1 (6 bases). V lost 3 bases and J 8 bases, leaving 16 bases between the germline ends. CDR1 and CDR2 from the germline V gene are MGHDK and SYGVNS. CDR3 length equals 15 residues. The CDR3 DNA follows: TGTGCCAGCAGTGACGAGACAGGTTTTCAAGAAAAACTGTTTTTT. Its translation: CASSDETGFQEKLFF.